This TCR beta chain appears in the sequencing data of a study of T cells after yellow fever vaccination. Broader study findings: Researchers noted that a small share of clonotypes showed up in both CD4 and CD8 compartments.

This clonotype has only a few counts. Antigen unknown. TCRdb called the 5' RACE reads again in MiXCR, with one record for every CDR3 protein. The sample lists roughly 340,000 distinct CDR3 sequences; approximately 4% were seen once. This CDR3 region has 11 residues. V was cut by 3 bases and J by 11 bases, with 10 bases left in between. The rearrangement uses TRBV12-3 or TRBV12-4 and TRBJ1-1, with no clear D. Specimen: PBMCs, collected 5 days after the yellow fever booster vaccination. The source is a man younger than 30 who received the YFV17D yellow fever vaccine. This CDR3 reads CASSLREGAFF. The CDR3 DNA sequence: TGTGCCAGCAGTTTGCGGGAGGGTGCTTTCTTT.